This is a list of T cell receptor beta chains from one sample in a study of blood T cell repertoires in COVID-19. Sequencing was performed with immunoSEQ multiplex PCR; in TCRdb, only in-frame clones are kept and a portion is missing. Here the sample spans around 290,000 clones, roughly 86% being singletons. The sequenced sample was PBMCs or T cells enriched from blood (not recorded which). All receptors derive from a woman younger than 30 who had recovered from COVID-19. CDR3s include the opening cysteine and the closing phenylalanine or tryptophan. Fields, in order: D gene, J gene, clone size, V gene, CDR3 protein, CDR3 DNA. D genes are given only for firm matches. Part of the rows lack a size; the others show once, few, many or a class for expanded clones.

d_call: TRBD1; j_call: TRBJ2-3; clone_size: -; v_call: TRBV19; cdr3_aa: CASSIYRGLSTDTQYF; cdr3_nt: TGTGCCAGTAGTATCTACAGGGGCTTAAGCACAGATACGCAGTATTTT
d_call: TRBD1; j_call: TRBJ2-3; clone_size: once; v_call: TRBV27; cdr3_aa: CASSRGTGVTDTQYF; cdr3_nt: TGTGCCAGCAGCCGTGGGACAGGGGTCACAGATACGCAGTATTTT
d_call: -; j_call: TRBJ2-7; clone_size: -; v_call: TRBV5-4; cdr3_aa: CASSLGGLNYEQYF; cdr3_nt: TGTGCCAGCAGCTTGGGCGGGTTAAACTACGAGCAGTACTTC
d_call: TRBD2; j_call: TRBJ2-7; clone_size: few; v_call: TRBV5-1; cdr3_aa: CASSLDVGSGGSYEQYF; cdr3_nt: TGCGCCAGCAGCTTGGATGTGGGAAGCGGGGGATCCTACGAGCAGTACTTC
d_call: -; j_call: TRBJ1-5; clone_size: -; v_call: TRBV11-3; cdr3_aa: CASSLLSTEPQHF; cdr3_nt: TGTGCCAGCAGCTTACTATCTACGGAGCCCCAGCATTTT
d_call: TRBD1; j_call: TRBJ2-7; clone_size: once; v_call: TRBV29-1; cdr3_aa: CSVEDRGSTYEQYF; cdr3_nt: TGCAGCGTTGAAGACAGGGGGAGTACCTACGAGCAGTACTTC
d_call: TRBD2; j_call: TRBJ2-5; clone_size: -; v_call: TRBV27; cdr3_aa: CASSRGLAGKKGETQYF; cdr3_nt: TGTGCCAGCAGTCGGGGACTAGCGGGAAAAAAAGGGGAGACCCAGTACTTC
d_call: -; j_call: TRBJ1-2; clone_size: -; v_call: TRBV7-2; cdr3_aa: CASSITRQGQVGYTF; cdr3_nt: TGTGCCAGCAGCATAACCAGGCAGGGGCAGGTTGGCTACACCTTC
d_call: TRBD2; j_call: TRBJ2-1; clone_size: -; v_call: TRBV27; cdr3_aa: CASSFPTSGGAPRNEQFF; cdr3_nt: TGTGCCAGCAGTTTCCCGACTAGCGGGGGGGCCCCTCGCAATGAGCAGTTCTTC
d_call: TRBD1; j_call: TRBJ2-5; clone_size: -; v_call: TRBV19; cdr3_aa: CASRDRARFGETQYF; cdr3_nt: TGTGCCAGTAGGGACAGGGCTAGGTTTGGAGAGACCCAGTACTTC
d_call: -; j_call: TRBJ2-4; clone_size: -; v_call: TRBV11-2; cdr3_aa: CASSSAGLSDIQYF; cdr3_nt: TGTGCCAGCAGCTCCGCCGGACTGTCGGACATTCAGTACTTC
d_call: -; j_call: TRBJ2-7; clone_size: -; v_call: TRBV5-5; cdr3_aa: CASSLRRDGGRGEQYF; cdr3_nt: TGTGCCAGCAGCCTAAGACGGGACGGAGGGCGTGGTGAGCAGTACTTC
d_call: TRBD1; j_call: TRBJ1-4; clone_size: -; v_call: TRBV28; cdr3_aa: CASERDRPTATNEKLFF; cdr3_nt: TGTGCCAGCGAAAGGGACAGGCCAACAGCAACTAATGAAAAACTGTTTTTT
d_call: TRBD1; j_call: TRBJ1-1; clone_size: -; v_call: TRBV28; cdr3_aa: CASSFQGVRNTEAFF; cdr3_nt: TGTGCCAGCAGTTTCCAGGGGGTTAGGAACACTGAAGCTTTCTTT
d_call: -; j_call: TRBJ2-7; clone_size: once; v_call: TRBV20-1; cdr3_aa: CSAAGNYEQYF; cdr3_nt: TGCAGTGCTGCAGGGAATTACGAGCAGTACTTC
d_call: -; j_call: TRBJ2-7; clone_size: -; v_call: TRBV2; cdr3_aa: CASSGGQGYEQYF; cdr3_nt: TGTGCCAGCAGTGGGGGCCAGGGGTACGAGCAGTACTTC
d_call: -; j_call: TRBJ2-7; clone_size: few; v_call: TRBV19; cdr3_aa: CASSRVPQVYEQYF; cdr3_nt: TGTGCCAGTAGTAGGGTCCCGCAGGTCTACGAGCAGTACTTC
d_call: -; j_call: TRBJ1-3; clone_size: -; v_call: TRBV11-2; cdr3_aa: CASSLYSSSGNTIYF; cdr3_nt: TGTGCCAGCAGCTTATATAGCTCCTCTGGAAACACCATATATTTT
d_call: -; j_call: TRBJ1-1; clone_size: -; v_call: TRBV9; cdr3_aa: CASSVKTGNTEAFF; cdr3_nt: TGTGCCAGCAGCGTCAAAACAGGGAACACTGAAGCTTTCTTT
d_call: TRBD2; j_call: TRBJ2-1; clone_size: -; v_call: TRBV19; cdr3_aa: CASMLNSGAVNEQFF; cdr3_nt: TGTGCCAGTATGCTTAATAGCGGGGCGGTGAATGAGCAGTTCTTC
d_call: -; j_call: TRBJ1-2; clone_size: -; v_call: TRBV28; cdr3_aa: CASSLLPRQENYGYTF; cdr3_nt: TGTGCCAGCAGTTTATTGCCGCGACAAGAAAACTATGGCTACACCTTC
d_call: -; j_call: TRBJ1-5; clone_size: -; v_call: TRBV28; cdr3_aa: CASITIEEGSQPQHF; cdr3_nt: TGTGCCAGCATCACAATAGAAGAGGGTAGCCAGCCCCAGCATTTT
d_call: TRBD1; j_call: TRBJ2-7; clone_size: -; v_call: TRBV3-1/TRBV3-2; cdr3_aa: CASSQGPGQGNEQYF; cdr3_nt: TGTGCCAGCAGCCAAGGACCGGGACAGGGAAACGAGCAGTACTTC
d_call: TRBD1; j_call: TRBJ1-2; clone_size: -; v_call: TRBV28; cdr3_aa: CASRETGTAPRGYTF; cdr3_nt: TGTGCCAGCAGGGAGACCGGGACAGCCCCCCGTGGCTACACCTTC
d_call: TRBD1; j_call: TRBJ2-7; clone_size: -; v_call: TRBV4-1; cdr3_aa: CASSPRRQGYEQYF; cdr3_nt: TGCGCCAGCAGCCCAAGGCGACAGGGCTACGAGCAGTACTTC
d_call: TRBD1; j_call: TRBJ2-2; clone_size: -; v_call: TRBV3-1/TRBV3-2; cdr3_aa: CASSPLGQGVGTGELFF; cdr3_nt: TGTGCCAGCAGCCCCCTAGGACAGGGGGTAGGTACCGGGGAGCTGTTTTTT
d_call: -; j_call: TRBJ2-2; clone_size: -; v_call: TRBV6-4; cdr3_aa: CASSEQALGELFF; cdr3_nt: TGTGCCAGCAGTGAACAGGCCCTCGGGGAGCTGTTTTTT
d_call: -; j_call: TRBJ1-1; clone_size: -; v_call: TRBV29-1; cdr3_aa: CSVLLNTEAFF; cdr3_nt: TGCAGCGTCCTACTGAACACTGAAGCTTTCTTT
d_call: TRBD2; j_call: TRBJ2-3; clone_size: -; v_call: TRBV5-1; cdr3_aa: CASSVVAGATDTQYF; cdr3_nt: TGCGCCAGCAGCGTCGTAGCGGGAGCCACAGATACGCAGTATTTT
d_call: TRBD1; j_call: TRBJ1-5; clone_size: -; v_call: TRBV5-6; cdr3_aa: CASSFTSGTGGISNQPQHF; cdr3_nt: TGTGCCAGCAGCTTCACTTCCGGGACAGGGGGTATAAGCAATCAGCCCCAGCATTTT
d_call: -; j_call: TRBJ2-5; clone_size: -; v_call: TRBV6-2/TRBV6-3; cdr3_aa: CASSYSTRGFLQETQYF; cdr3_nt: TGTGCCAGCAGTTACTCGACGCGGGGCTTTCTTCAAGAGACCCAGTACTTC
d_call: -; j_call: TRBJ1-4; clone_size: -; v_call: TRBV7-8; cdr3_aa: CASSFSVAGPYLAPNNEKLFF; cdr3_nt: TGTGCCAGCAGCTTCTCTGTGGCAGGGCCATACCTCGCCCCGAATAATGAAAAACTGTTTTTT
d_call: TRBD1; j_call: TRBJ1-4; clone_size: -; v_call: TRBV10-3; cdr3_aa: CAILGTDEKLFF; cdr3_nt: TGTGCCATCTTAGGGACAGACGAAAAACTGTTTTTT
d_call: -; j_call: TRBJ2-5; clone_size: few; v_call: TRBV19; cdr3_aa: CASSMGGQETQYF; cdr3_nt: TGTGCCAGTAGTATGGGGGGCCAAGAGACCCAGTACTTC
d_call: -; j_call: TRBJ2-6; clone_size: -; v_call: TRBV7-2; cdr3_aa: CASSPGAEEVLTF; cdr3_nt: TGTGCCAGCAGCCCAGGGGCCGAGGAAGTCCTGACTTTC
d_call: -; j_call: TRBJ1-1; clone_size: -; v_call: TRBV11-3; cdr3_aa: CASSLVGREAFF; cdr3_nt: TGTGCCAGCAGTCTCGTTGGGCGAGAAGCTTTCTTT
d_call: -; j_call: TRBJ2-5; clone_size: -; v_call: TRBV30; cdr3_aa: CARREGGSETQYF; cdr3_nt: TGTGCCCGGAGGGAAGGGGGAAGCGAGACCCAGTACTTC
d_call: -; j_call: TRBJ2-7; clone_size: -; v_call: TRBV10-3; cdr3_aa: CAISDRTYEQYF; cdr3_nt: TGTGCCATCAGTGACAGGACCTACGAGCAGTACTTC
d_call: -; j_call: TRBJ1-1; clone_size: -; v_call: TRBV5-1; cdr3_aa: CASSLETGLNTEAFF; cdr3_nt: TGCGCCAGCAGCTTGGAGACAGGATTGAACACTGAAGCTTTCTTT
d_call: -; j_call: TRBJ2-6; clone_size: medium-sized; v_call: TRBV27; cdr3_aa: CASQTSRDISSGANVLTF; cdr3_nt: TGTGCCAGCCAAACGTCCAGGGACATTTCCTCTGGGGCCAACGTCCTGACTTTC
d_call: TRBD1; j_call: TRBJ2-6; clone_size: -; v_call: TRBV29-1; cdr3_aa: CSVDATGTGANVLTF; cdr3_nt: TGCAGCGTTGACGCGACAGGGACTGGGGCCAACGTCCTGACTTTC
d_call: TRBD2; j_call: TRBJ2-5; clone_size: -; v_call: TRBV7-3; cdr3_aa: CASSFTSGSLETQYF; cdr3_nt: TGTGCCAGCAGCTTTACTAGCGGGAGCCTGGAGACCCAGTACTTC
d_call: -; j_call: TRBJ1-1; clone_size: -; v_call: TRBV12-3/TRBV12-4; cdr3_aa: CASSLQVNTEAFF; cdr3_nt: TGTGCCAGCAGCCTACAGGTGAACACTGAAGCTTTCTTT
d_call: -; j_call: TRBJ2-2; clone_size: -; v_call: TRBV7-2; cdr3_aa: CASTIDRLTGELFF; cdr3_nt: TGTGCCAGCACCATTGACAGGCTCACCGGGGAGCTGTTTTTT
d_call: TRBD1; j_call: TRBJ2-7; clone_size: -; v_call: TRBV7-9; cdr3_aa: CASSTGQDFSYEQYF; cdr3_nt: TGTGCCAGCAGCACGGGACAGGACTTCTCCTACGAGCAGTACTTC
d_call: -; j_call: TRBJ1-5; clone_size: few; v_call: TRBV7-9; cdr3_aa: CATTTGINQPQHF; cdr3_nt: TGTGCCACCACCACAGGGATCAATCAGCCCCAGCATTTT
d_call: -; j_call: TRBJ1-5; clone_size: -; v_call: TRBV3-1/TRBV3-2; cdr3_aa: CASSQEWAQPQHF; cdr3_nt: TGTGCCAGCAGCCAAGAATGGGCTCAGCCCCAGCATTTT
d_call: TRBD2; j_call: TRBJ2-1; clone_size: -; v_call: TRBV4-1; cdr3_aa: CASSQSGWEGNEQFF; cdr3_nt: TGCGCCAGCAGCCAATCGGGTTGGGAGGGCAATGAGCAGTTCTTC
d_call: TRBD2; j_call: TRBJ2-5; clone_size: -; v_call: TRBV3-1/TRBV3-2; cdr3_aa: CASSQAAGGGQETQYF; cdr3_nt: TGTGCCAGCAGCCAAGCTGCCGGGGGGGGGCAAGAGACCCAGTACTTC
d_call: -; j_call: TRBJ2-7; clone_size: -; v_call: TRBV7-6; cdr3_aa: CASGGPYEQYF; cdr3_nt: TGTGCCAGCGGAGGGCCCTACGAGCAGTACTTC
d_call: TRBD2; j_call: TRBJ2-2; clone_size: once; v_call: TRBV7-3; cdr3_aa: CASSLSSSGNTGELFF; cdr3_nt: TGTGCCAGCAGCTTAAGCTCTAGCGGGAACACCGGGGAGCTGTTTTTT